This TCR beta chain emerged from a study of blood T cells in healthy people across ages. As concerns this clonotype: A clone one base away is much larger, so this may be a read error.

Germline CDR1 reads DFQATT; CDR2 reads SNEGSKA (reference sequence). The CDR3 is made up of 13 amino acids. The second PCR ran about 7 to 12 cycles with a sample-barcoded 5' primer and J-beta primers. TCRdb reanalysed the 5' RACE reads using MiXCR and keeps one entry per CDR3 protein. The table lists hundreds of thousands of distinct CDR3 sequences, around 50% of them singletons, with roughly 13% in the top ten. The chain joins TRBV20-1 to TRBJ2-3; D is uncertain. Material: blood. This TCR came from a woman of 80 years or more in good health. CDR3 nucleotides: TGCAGTGCTAGAGACAGAAGCATAGATACGCAGTATTTT. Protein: CSARDRSIDTQYF.